Reported below is one T cell receptor beta chain. This clone was counted only a few times. This clone's antigen is unknown. Per-base qualities were not stored, and no clone one base away is much larger. This sample is part of a study of blood T cell repertoires in COVID-19 (dated by TCRdb to about 2020). Regarding the complete study: Collaborator samples came from the United States, Italy and Spain and covered acute and convalescent phases of COVID-19. The material from the prospective study consisted of cDNA or gDNA derived from T cells, B-cell-depleted T cells, or PBMCs. Deeply sampled blood TCRbeta repertoires from subjects exposed to, actively infected with, or recovered from COVID-19 were included in the dataset. The repertoires were released in a freely available public database meant as a resource for research on the immune response to SARS-CoV-2. The samples were drawn from the first 160 participants of the ongoing ImmuneRACE study and from 950 to 1,500 subjects provided by 6 global collaborators. The sample metadata nearly always contained a de-identified subject ID, COVID-19 status, age in years and sex. HLA class I and class II types, where available, came from metadata supplied by the sample provider rather than from assay-based typing.

Relative to germline, V is 0 bases shorter and J is 7 bases shorter, with 8 bases between their ends. Including the terminal cysteine and phenylalanine, the CDR3 comprises 13 residues. The CDR3 DNA has 39 bases and is translated from base 1. Sequences SGHRS (CDR1) and YFSETQ (CDR2) are obtained from the germline V gene. TCRbeta CDR3 regions were amplified from genomic DNA by means of the immunoSEQ Assay, a bias-controlled multiplex PCR. The authors' pipeline ran thus. Within the assay, amplification of reference gene primers was used to estimate how many nucleated cells each sample contained. To quantify the absolute abundance of each unique TCRbeta CDR3 rearrangement, sequence reads were collapsed and filtered. Productive Simpson clonality was computed per sample as the square root of Simpson's diversity index over productive rearrangements. The source is immuneACCESS, and TCRdb retained only in-frame sequences with V and J called. Part of the clones is not carried over; for the studies checked, unresolved V genes explain less than half of this, and the remainder is unexplained. That table gives V, J and clone size, and the DNA gave D and trimming. Within this sample are a few hundred thousand clones, with about nine tenths of them counted one time only. Clones ranked in the top ten supply roughly 4% of the sample.

On the study overall, not on this receptor specifically: How much clinical and demographic metadata was included differed by source and by participant, and the metadata was provided uncurated.

A second Seattle source provided samples from volunteer blood donors who had recovered from COVID-19. Whole blood was collected in K2EDTA tubes by collaborating institutions according to the institutions' own protocols. For TCRbeta analysis, collaborators shipped samples in one of three forms: frozen whole blood, isolated PBMCs, or DNA extracted from either of those sample types. Material: peripheral blood. The V and J segments used are TRBV5-1 and TRBJ1-5; the D gene is perhaps TRBD1, from 6 matching bases. The TCR originated in a man in his sixties who had recovered from COVID-19. CDR3 region: CASSLAGEQPQHF. The sequence in DNA is TGCGCCAGCAGCTTGGCAGGGGAACAGCCCCAGCATTTT.